The present T cell receptor beta chain was sequenced within a study of human T cells and chemical hapten exposure. About the study: Patients, chiefly female, had alopecia areata, totalis or universalis. Study results and caveats: Unchanged with DPC sensitization were TCRs above 1 in 1000 frequency.

CDR1 and CDR2 (germline): LGHNA, YSLEER. There are 20 residues in the CDR3. The V gene end was trimmed by 0 bases and the J gene end by 7 bases; junction bases not matched to a gene: 17. Note on this clonotype: Antigen unknown.

The time point: pre-sensitization, week 0. Treatment indicated: therapeutic diphenylcyclopropenone sensitization with weekly scalp DPC. The library tagged each cDNA molecule with unique molecular identifiers. Using its own MiXCR run on the RACE reads, TCRdb lists one record per CDR3 protein. The sample has a few hundred thousand distinct CDR3 sequences, roughly 8% seen once; the top ten hold 1.2%. Specimen: whole blood, collected in connection with sensitization to the hapten diphenylcyclopropenone (DPC). V and J are TRBV4-3 and TRBJ2-3; 12 bases are a match to TRBD2. This receptor was taken from a man younger than 35 with alopecia areata. Some clones in this sample may be carry-over from other donors' samples. This CDR3 reads CASSQDPASGGASGFNTQYF. CDR3 nucleotides: TGCGCCAGCAGCCAAGATCCGGCTAGCGGGGGGGCCAGTGGATTTAATACGCAGTATTTT.